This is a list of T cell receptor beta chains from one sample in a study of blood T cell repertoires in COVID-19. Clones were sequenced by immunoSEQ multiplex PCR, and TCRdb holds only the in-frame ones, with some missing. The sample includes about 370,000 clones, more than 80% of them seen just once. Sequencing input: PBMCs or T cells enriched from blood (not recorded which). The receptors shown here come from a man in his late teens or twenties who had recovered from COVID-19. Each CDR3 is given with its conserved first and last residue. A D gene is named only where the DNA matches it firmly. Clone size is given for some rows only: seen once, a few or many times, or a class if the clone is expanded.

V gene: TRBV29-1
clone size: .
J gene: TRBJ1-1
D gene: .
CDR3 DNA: TGCAGCGTCCTAGGGGGAACTGAAGCTTTCTTT
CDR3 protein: CSVLGGTEAFF

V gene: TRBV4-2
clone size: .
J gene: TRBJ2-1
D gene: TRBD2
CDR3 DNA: TGTGCCAGCAGCCAAGAGGAAGTCCTAGCGGGGCCAGATGAGCAGTTCTTC
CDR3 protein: CASSQEEVLAGPDEQFF

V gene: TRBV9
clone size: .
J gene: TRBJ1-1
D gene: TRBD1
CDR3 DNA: TGTGCCAGCAGCGCACAGGGGGTCATGAACACTGAAGCTTTCTTT
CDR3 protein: CASSAQGVMNTEAFF

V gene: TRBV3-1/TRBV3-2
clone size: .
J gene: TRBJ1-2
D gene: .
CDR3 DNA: TGTGCCAGCAGCCAACCGGGGGTTGGAGTCTATGGCTACACCTTC
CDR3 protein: CASSQPGVGVYGYTF

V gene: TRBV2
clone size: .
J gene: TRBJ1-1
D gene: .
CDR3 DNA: TGTGCCAGCAGTGAAGACCTCGGGGCTGAAGCTTTCTTT
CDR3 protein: CASSEDLGAEAFF

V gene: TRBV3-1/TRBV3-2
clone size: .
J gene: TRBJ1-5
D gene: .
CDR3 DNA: TGTGCCAGCAGCCAAGAGGGGGGAAATCAGCCCCAGCATTTT
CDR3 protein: CASSQEGGNQPQHF

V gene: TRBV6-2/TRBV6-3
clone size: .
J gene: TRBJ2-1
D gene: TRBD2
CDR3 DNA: TGTGCCAGCAGTTACCGCGGGAGGGCCGACAATGAGCAGTTCTTC
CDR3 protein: CASSYRGRADNEQFF

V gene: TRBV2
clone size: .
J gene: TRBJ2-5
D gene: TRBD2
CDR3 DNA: TGTGCCAGCAGGCGAGGGACTAGCGGGAGTTCGCCAGAGACCCAGTACTTC
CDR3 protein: CASRRGTSGSSPETQYF

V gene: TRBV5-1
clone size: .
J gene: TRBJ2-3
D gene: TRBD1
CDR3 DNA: TGCGCCAGCAGCCCGGACAGGGGGCTCACAGATACGCAGTATTTT
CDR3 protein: CASSPDRGLTDTQYF

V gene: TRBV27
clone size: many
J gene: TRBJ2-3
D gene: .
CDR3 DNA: TGTGCCAGCAGTTCCCGGGACAAGTCCAAACCTAGCACAGATACGCAGTATTTT
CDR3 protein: CASSSRDKSKPSTDTQYF

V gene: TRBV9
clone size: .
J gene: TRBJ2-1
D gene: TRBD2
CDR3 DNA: TGTGCCAGCGGCGGGGCGGGAGGGCCCAATGAGCAGTTCTTC
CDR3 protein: CASGGAGGPNEQFF

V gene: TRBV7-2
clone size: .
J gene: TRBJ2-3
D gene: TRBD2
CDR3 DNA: TGTGCCAGCAGCTTAGGTAGCGGGACCTCCTATACGCAGTATTTT
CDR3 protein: CASSLGSGTSYTQYF

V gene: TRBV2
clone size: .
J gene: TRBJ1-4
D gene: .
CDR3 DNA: TGTGCCAGCAGTTATAGACCGGGGAGGCTGTTTTTT
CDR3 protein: CASSYRPGRLFF

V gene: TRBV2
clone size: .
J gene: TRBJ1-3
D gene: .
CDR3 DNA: TGTGCCAGCAGTGTAGGGCAGGGACAATCCGGAAACACCATATATTTT
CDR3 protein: CASSVGQGQSGNTIYF

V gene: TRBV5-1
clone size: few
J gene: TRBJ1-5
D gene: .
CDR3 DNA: TGCGCCAGCAGCTTGGGCCCAGATCAGCCCCAGCATTTT
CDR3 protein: CASSLGPDQPQHF

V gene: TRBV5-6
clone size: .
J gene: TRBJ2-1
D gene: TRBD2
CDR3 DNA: TGTGCCAGCAGCTGGGACAGCCTTGAGCGGGGGGATGAGCAGTTCTTC
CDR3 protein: CASSWDSLERGDEQFF

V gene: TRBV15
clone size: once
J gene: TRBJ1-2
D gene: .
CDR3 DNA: TGTGCCACCAGCAGAGATCCCGCCGGGAGGAGCTACACCTTC
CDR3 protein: CATSRDPAGRSYTF

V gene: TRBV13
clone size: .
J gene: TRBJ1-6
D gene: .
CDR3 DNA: TGTGCCAGCAGCTCTAGTTATCGGCAATTCGCTTCACCCCTCCACTTT
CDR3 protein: CASSSSYRQFASPLHF

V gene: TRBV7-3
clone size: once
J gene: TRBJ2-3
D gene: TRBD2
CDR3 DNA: TGTGCCAGCAGCTTAGGGCTAGCGGGAGGGCCAGATACGCAGTATTTT
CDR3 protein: CASSLGLAGGPDTQYF

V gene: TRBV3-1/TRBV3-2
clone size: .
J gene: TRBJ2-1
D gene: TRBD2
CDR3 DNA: TGTGCCAGCAGCAGGGGACTAGCGGGGGGGCAAAATGAGCAGTTCTTC
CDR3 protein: CASSRGLAGGQNEQFF

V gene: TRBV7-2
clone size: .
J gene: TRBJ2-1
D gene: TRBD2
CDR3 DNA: TGTGCCAGCAGCTTAGCTGGGACTAGATTCAACAATGAGCAGTTCTTC
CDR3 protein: CASSLAGTRFNNEQFF

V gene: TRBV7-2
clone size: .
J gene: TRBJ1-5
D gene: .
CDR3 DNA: TGTGCCAGCAGCTTCGCACAGTCTAATCAGCCCCAGCATTTT
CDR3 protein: CASSFAQSNQPQHF

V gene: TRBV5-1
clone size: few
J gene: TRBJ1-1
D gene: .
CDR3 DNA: TGCGCCAGCACCATAGACAGCCTGAACACTGAAGCTTTCTTT
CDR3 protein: CASTIDSLNTEAFF

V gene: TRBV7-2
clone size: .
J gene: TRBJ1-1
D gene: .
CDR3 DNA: TGTGCCAGCGTGTTCAGGGAAGGCACTGAAGCTTTCTTT
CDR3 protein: CASVFREGTEAFF

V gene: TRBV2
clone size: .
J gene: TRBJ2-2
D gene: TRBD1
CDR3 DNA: TGTGCCATAAAGGGGAGACCAGGGGGCAAAGTCACCGGGGAGCTGTTTTTT
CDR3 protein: CAIKGRPGGKVTGELFF

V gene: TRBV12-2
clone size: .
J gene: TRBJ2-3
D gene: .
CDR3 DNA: TGTGCAAGTCGCTCACGCCGGGCGGGGGGCTCCTTAGGGTGCACAGATACGCAGTATTTT
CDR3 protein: CASRSRRAGGSLGCTDTQYF

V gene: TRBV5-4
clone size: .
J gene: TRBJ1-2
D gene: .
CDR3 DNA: TGTGCCAGCAGCTTGGGGGCTGGAGGGACTGGGGGCTATGGCTACACCTTC
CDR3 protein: CASSLGAGGTGGYGYTF

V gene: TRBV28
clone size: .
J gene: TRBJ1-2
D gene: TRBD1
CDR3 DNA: TGTGCCAGCAGCATAGGGACAGGGGGGATCTATGGCTACACCTTC
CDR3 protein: CASSIGTGGIYGYTF

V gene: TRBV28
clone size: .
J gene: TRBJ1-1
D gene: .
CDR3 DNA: TGTGCCAGCAGTCTGGACATACAGAACACTGAAGCTTTCTTT
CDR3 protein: CASSLDIQNTEAFF

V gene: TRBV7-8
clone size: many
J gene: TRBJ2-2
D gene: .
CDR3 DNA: TGTGCCAGCAGCTTAGGGTTAGGGCGGGAAGCCGGGGAGCTGTTTTTT
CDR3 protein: CASSLGLGREAGELFF

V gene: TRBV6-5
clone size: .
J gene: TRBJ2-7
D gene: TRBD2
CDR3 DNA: TGTGCCAGCAGACTCCTCGGGAGGCCCTACGAGCAGTACTTC
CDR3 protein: CASRLLGRPYEQYF

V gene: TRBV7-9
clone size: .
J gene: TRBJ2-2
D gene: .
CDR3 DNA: TGTGCCAGCAGCCCAAGTGCTAGTTCAGTATCCGGGGAGCTGTTTTTT
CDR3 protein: CASSPSASSVSGELFF

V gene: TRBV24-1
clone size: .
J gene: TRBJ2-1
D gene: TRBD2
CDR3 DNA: TGTGCCACCAGTGATGCGGGGGGCCTATACAATGAGCAGTTCTTC
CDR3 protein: CATSDAGGLYNEQFF

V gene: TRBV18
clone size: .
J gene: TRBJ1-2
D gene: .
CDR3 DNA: TGTGCCAGCTCCCCCAACAACGTTAACTATGGCTACACCTTC
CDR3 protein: CASSPNNVNYGYTF